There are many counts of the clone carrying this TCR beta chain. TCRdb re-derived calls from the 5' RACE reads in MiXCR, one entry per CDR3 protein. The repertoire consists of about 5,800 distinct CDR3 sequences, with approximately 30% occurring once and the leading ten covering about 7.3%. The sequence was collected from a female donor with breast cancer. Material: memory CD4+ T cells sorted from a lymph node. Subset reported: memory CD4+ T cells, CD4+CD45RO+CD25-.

The CDR3 DNA sequence: TGTGCCAGCTCACCATCCGCGGGAGGCACCGGGGAGCTGTTTTTT. Its translation: CASSPSAGGTGELFF. This chain uses TRBV18 with TRBJ2-2, with 8 positions matching TRBD2. CDR3 length equals 15 residues. Unmatched junction bases numbered 3, after V lost 2 bases and J lost 4 bases. Germline CDR1 KGHSH, CDR2 LQKENI.